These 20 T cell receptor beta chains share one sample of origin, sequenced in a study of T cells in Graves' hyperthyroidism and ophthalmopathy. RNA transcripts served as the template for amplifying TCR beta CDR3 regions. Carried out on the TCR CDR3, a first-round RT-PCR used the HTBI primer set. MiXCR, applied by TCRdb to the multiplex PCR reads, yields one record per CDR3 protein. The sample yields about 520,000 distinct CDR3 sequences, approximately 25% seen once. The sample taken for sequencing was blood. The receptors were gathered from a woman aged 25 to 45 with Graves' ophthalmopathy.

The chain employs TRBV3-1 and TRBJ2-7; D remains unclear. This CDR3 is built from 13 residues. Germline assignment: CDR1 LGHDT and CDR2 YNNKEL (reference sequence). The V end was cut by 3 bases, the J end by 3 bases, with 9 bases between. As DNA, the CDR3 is TGTGCCAGCAGCCAGGTACTGGACTACGAGCAGTACTTC. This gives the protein CASSQVLDYEQYF.

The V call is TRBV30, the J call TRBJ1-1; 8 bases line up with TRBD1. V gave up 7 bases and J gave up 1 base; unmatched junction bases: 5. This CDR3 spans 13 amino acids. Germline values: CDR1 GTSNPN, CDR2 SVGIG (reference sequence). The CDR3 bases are TGTGCCTCCCAGGGGGCACGGAACACTGAAGCTTTCTTT. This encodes CASQGARNTEAFF.

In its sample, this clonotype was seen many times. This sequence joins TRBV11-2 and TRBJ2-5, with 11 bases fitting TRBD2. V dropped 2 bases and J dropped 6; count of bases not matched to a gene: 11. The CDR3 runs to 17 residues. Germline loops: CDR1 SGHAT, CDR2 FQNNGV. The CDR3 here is CASSLTGSGGARKTQYF. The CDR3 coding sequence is TGTGCCAGCAGCTTAACCGGTAGCGGGGGGGCCCGAAAGACCCAGTACTTC.

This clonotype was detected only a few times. The CDR3 DNA sequence: TGTGCCAGCAGTCTATCCCGACATAGCAATCAGCCCCAGCATTTT. Residues: CASSLSRHSNQPQHF. The chain couples TRBV6-1 to TRBJ1-5; D unclear. Germline lookup yields CDR1 MNHNS and CDR2 SASEGT. Trimming took 5 bases from V and 0 from J, leaving 11 bases between them. The CDR3 consists of 15 residues.

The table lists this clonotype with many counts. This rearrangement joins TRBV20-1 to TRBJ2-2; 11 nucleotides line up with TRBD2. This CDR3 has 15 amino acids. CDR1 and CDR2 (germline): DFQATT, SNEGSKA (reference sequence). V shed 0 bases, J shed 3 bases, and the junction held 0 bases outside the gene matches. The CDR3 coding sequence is TGCAGTGCTAGAGATAGCGGGGGGGACACCGGGGAGCTGTTTTTT. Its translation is CSARDSGGDTGELFF.

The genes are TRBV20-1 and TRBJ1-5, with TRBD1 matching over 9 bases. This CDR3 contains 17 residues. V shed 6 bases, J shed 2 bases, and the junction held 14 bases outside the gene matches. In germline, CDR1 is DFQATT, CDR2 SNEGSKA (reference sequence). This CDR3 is CSARPGTGNRGNQPQHF. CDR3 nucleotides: TGCAGTGCCCGTCCCGGGACAGGGAACCGGGGCAATCAGCCCCAGCATTTT.

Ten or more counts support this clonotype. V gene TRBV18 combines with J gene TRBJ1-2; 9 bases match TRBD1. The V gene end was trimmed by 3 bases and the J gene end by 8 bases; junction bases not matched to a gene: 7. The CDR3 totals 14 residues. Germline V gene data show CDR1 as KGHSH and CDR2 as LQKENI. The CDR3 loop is CASSPSRQGEGYTF. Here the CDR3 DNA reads TGTGCCAGCTCACCTTCTCGACAGGGGGAGGGCTACACCTTC.

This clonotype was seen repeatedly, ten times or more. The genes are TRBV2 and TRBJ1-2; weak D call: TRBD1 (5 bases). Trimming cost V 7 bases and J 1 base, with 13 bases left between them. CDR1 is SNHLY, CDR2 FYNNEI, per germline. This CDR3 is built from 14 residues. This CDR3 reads CASIQGRNNYGYTF. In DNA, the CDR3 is TGTGCCAGCATTCAGGGACGGAATAACTATGGCTACACCTTC.

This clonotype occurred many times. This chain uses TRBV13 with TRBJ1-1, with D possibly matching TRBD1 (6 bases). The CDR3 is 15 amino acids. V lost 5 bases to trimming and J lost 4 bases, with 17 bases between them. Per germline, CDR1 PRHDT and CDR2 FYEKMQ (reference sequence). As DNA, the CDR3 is TGTGCCAGCAGCGACTCCCAAACAGGGAGCACTGAAGCTTTCTTT. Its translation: CASSDSQTGSTEAFF.

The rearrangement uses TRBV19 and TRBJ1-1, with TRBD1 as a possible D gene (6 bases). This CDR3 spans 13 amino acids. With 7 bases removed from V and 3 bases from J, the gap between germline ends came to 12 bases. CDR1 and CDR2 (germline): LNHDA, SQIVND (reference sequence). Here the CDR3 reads CASKRTEDTEAFF. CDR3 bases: TGTGCCAGTAAGAGGACAGAGGACACTGAAGCTTTCTTT. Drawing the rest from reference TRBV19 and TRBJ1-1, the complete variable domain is DGGITQSPKYLFRKEGQNVTLSCEQNLNHDAMYWYRQDPGQGLRLIYYSQIVNDFQKGDIAEGYSVSREKKESFPLTVTSAQKNPTAFYLCASKRTEDTEAFFGQGTRLTVV.

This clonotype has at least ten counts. The DNA of the CDR3 is TGTGCCAGCAGCCTCCGACAGGGCTCTGGAAACACCATATATTTT. Amino acid sequence: CASSLRQGSGNTIYF. V and J are TRBV7-2 and TRBJ1-3, with TRBD1 matching over 7 bases. Trimming took 5 bases from V and 0 from J; bases not matched to a gene: 4. The CDR3 totals 15 residues. Germline-derived CDR1 and CDR2 are SGHTA and FQGNSA.

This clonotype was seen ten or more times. The CDR3 coding sequence is TGTGCCAACAGGGACAGGGGTTTCGATTCACCCCTCCACTTT. Translating it yields CANRDRGFDSPLHF. This rearrangement joins TRBV6-1 to TRBJ1-6, with 10 bases matching TRBD1. CDR3 length equals 14 residues. V gave up 10 bases and J gave up 8 bases; unmatched junction bases: 8. Germline V CDR1 and CDR2: MNHNS, SASEGT.

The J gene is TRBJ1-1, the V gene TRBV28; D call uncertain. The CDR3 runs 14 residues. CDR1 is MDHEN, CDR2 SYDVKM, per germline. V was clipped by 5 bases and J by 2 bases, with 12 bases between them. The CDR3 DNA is TGTGCCAGCAGTGTCGGGGTTATTAACACTGAAGCTTTCTTT. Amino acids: CASSVGVINTEAFF.

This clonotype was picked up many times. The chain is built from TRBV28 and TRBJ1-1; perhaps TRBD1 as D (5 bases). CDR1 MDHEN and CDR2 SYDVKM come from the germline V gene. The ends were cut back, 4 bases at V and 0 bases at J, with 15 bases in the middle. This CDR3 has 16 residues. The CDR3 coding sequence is TGTGCCAGCAGTTCCCCACCGACAGCGATGAACACTGAAGCTTTCTTT. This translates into CASSSPPTAMNTEAFF.

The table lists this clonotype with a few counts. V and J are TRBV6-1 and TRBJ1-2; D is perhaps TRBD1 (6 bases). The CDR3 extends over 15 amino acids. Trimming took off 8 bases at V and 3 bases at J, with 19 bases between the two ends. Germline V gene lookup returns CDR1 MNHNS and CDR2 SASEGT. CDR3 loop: CASCRTSQGYYGYTF. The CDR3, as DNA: TGTGCCAGCTGCCGTACCTCACAGGGATACTATGGCTACACCTTC.

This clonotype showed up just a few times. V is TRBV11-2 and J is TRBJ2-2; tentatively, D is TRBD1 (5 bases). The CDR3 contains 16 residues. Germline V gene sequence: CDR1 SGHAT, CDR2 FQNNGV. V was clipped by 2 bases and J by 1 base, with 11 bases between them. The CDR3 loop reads CASSLNNRMNTGELFF. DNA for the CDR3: TGTGCCAGCAGCTTAAATAACAGGATGAACACCGGGGAGCTGTTTTTT.

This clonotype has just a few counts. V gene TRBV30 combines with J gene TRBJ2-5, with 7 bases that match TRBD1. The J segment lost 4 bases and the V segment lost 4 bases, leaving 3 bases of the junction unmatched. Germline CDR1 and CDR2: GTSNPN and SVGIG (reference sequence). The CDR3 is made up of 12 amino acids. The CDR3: CAWKTGRETQYF. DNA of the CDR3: TGTGCCTGGAAGACAGGGCGAGAGACCCAGTACTTC. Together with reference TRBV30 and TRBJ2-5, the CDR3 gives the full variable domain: SQTIHQWPATLVQPVGSPLSLECTVEGTSNPNLYWYRQAAGRGLQLLFYSVGIGQISSEVPQNLSASRPQDRQFILSSKKLLLSDSGFYLCAWKTGRETQYFGPGTRLLVL.

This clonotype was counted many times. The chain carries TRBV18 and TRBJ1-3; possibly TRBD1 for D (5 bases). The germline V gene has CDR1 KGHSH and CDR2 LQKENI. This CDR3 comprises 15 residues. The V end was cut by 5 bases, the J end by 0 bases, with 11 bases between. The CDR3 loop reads CASSSPGDSGNTIYF. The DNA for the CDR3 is TGTGCCAGCTCATCTCCGGGGGACTCTGGAAACACCATATATTTT. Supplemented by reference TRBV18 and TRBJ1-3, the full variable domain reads NAGVMQNPRHLVRRRGQEARLRCSPMKGHSHVYWYRQLPEEGLKFMVYLQKENIIDESGMPKERFSAEFPKEGPSILRIQQVVRGDSAAYFCASSSPGDSGNTIYFGEGSWLTVV.

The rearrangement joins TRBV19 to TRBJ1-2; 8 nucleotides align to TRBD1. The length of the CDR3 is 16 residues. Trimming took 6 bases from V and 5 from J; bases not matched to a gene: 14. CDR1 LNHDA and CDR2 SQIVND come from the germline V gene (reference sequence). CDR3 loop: CASRSGQVGLRYGYTF. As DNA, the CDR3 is TGTGCCAGTAGATCGGGACAGGTCGGTCTGCGTTATGGCTACACCTTC.

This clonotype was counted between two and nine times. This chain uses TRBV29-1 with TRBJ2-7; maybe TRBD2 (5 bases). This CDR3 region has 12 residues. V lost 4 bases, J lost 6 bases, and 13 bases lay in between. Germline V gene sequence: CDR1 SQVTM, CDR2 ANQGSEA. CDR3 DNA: TGCAGCGTTGGAAGGGAGTCAGGCGAGCAGTACTTC. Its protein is CSVGRESGEQYF.